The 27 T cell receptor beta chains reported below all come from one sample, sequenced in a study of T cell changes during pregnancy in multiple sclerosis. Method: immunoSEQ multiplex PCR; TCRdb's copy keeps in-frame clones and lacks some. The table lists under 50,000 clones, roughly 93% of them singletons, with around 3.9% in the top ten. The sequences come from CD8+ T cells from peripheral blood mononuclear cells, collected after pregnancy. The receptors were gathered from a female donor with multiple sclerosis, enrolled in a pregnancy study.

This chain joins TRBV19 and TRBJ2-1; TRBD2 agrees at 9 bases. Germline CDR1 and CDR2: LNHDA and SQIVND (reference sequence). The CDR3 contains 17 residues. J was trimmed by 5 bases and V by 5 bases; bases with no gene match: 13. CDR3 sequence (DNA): TGTGCCAGTAGTTTGGACCCCGGACTAGCGTATAACAATGAGCAGTTCTTC. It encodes CASSLDPGLAYNNEQFF. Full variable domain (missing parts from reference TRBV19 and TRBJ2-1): DGGITQSPKYLFRKEGQNVTLSCEQNLNHDAMYWYRQDPGQGLRLIYYSQIVNDFQKGDIAEGYSVSREKKESFPLTVTSAQKNPTAFYLCASSLDPGLAYNNEQFFGPGTRLTVL.

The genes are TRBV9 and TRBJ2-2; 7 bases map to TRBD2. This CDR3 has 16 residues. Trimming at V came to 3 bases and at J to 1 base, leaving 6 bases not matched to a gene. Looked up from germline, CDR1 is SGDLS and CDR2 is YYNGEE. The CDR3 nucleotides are TGTGCCAGCAGCGGCCTCGCGGGAGAGAACACCGGGGAGCTGTTTTTT. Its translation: CASSGLAGENTGELFF.

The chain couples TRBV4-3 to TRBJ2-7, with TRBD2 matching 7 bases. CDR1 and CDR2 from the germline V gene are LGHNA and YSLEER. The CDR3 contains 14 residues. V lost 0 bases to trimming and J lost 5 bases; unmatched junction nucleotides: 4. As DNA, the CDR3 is TGCGCCAGCAGCCAAGATCGGGAGGCCCACGAGCAGTACTTC. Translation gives CASSQDREAHEQYF.

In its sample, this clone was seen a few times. The CDR3 is CASTGTAPVGAGELFF. CDR3 DNA: TGTGCCAGCACCGGGACAGCCCCAGTAGGGGCCGGGGAGCTGTTTTTT. The rearrangement joins TRBV2 to TRBJ2-2, with 7 bases fitting TRBD1. Germline CDR1 SNHLY, CDR2 FYNNEI. V was clipped by 7 bases and J by 6 bases; unmatched bases: 14. The CDR3 spans 16 residues.

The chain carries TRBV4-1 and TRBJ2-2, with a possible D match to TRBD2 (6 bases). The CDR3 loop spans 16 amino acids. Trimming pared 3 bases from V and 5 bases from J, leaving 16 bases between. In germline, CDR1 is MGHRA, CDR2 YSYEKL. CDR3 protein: CASSHSEGKLTGELFF. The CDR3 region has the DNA TGCGCCAGCAGCCATTCGGAGGGGAAGTTGACCGGGGAGCTGTTTTTT.

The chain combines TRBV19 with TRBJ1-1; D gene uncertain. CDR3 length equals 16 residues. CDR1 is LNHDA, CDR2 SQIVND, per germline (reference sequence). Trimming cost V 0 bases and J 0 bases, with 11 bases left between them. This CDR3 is CASSIEVARMNTEAFF. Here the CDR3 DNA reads TGTGCCAGTAGTATAGAAGTGGCCAGAATGAACACTGAAGCTTTCTTT. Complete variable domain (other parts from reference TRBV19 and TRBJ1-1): DGGITQSPKYLFRKEGQNVTLSCEQNLNHDAMYWYRQDPGQGLRLIYYSQIVNDFQKGDIAEGYSVSREKKESFPLTVTSAQKNPTAFYLCASSIEVARMNTEAFFGQGTRLTVV.

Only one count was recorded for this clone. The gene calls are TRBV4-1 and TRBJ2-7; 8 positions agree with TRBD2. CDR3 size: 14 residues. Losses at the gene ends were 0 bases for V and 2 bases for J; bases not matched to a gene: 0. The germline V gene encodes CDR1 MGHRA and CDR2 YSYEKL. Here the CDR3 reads CASSQDGRAYEQYF. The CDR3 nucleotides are TGCGCCAGCAGCCAAGACGGGAGGGCCTACGAGCAGTACTTC.

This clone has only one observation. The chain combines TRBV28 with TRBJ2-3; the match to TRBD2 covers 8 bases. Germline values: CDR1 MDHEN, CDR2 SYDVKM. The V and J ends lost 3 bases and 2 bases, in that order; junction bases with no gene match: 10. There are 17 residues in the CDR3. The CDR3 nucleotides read TGTGCCAGCAGTTTTTATACACTAGCGGCCGACACAGATACGCAGTATTTT. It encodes CASSFYTLAADTDTQYF. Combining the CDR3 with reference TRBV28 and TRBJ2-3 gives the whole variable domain DVKVTQSSRYLVKRTGEKVFLECVQDMDHENMFWYRQDPGLGLRLIYFSYDVKMKEKGDIPEGYSVSREKKERFSLILESASTNQTSMYLCASSFYTLAADTDTQYFGPGTRLTVL.

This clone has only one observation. The CDR3: CASRVGAIGTDTQYF. DNA for the CDR3: TGTGCCAGCAGGGTCGGAGCGATAGGCACAGATACGCAGTATTTT. The chain is built from TRBV7-9 and TRBJ2-3; D is undetermined. V gave up 6 bases and J gave up 1 base, with 14 bases separating them. The CDR3 length is 15 residues. Per the germline V gene, CDR1 is SEHNR and CDR2 is FQNEAQ (reference sequence).

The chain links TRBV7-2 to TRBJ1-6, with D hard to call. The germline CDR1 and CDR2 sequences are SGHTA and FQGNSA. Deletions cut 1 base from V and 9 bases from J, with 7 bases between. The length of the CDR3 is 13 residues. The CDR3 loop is CASSLETGSPLHF. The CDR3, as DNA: TGTGCCAGCAGCTTAGAAACGGGTTCACCCCTCCACTTT.

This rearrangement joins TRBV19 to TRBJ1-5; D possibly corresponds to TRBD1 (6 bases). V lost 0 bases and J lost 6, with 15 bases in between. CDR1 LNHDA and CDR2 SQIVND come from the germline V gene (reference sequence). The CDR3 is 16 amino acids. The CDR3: CASSIDDRNRFQPQHF. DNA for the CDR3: TGTGCCAGTAGTATAGACGACAGGAACAGGTTTCAGCCCCAGCATTTT.

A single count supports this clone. Here the CDR3 DNA reads TGTGCCAGCAGCGAAAAGGGGGGGACATACAATGAGCAGTTCTTC. This translates into CASSEKGGTYNEQFF. V and J are TRBV7-9 and TRBJ2-1; possible D gene TRBD2, 7 bases. The CDR3 length is 15 residues. Germline V gives CDR1 SEHNR, CDR2 FQNEAQ (reference sequence). The ends were cut back, 5 bases at V and 4 bases at J, with 15 bases in the middle.

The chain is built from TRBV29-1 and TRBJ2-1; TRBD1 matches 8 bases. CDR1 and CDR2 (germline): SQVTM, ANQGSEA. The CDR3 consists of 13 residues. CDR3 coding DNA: TGCAGTTATTCGACAGGGGTTAACAATGAGCAGTTCTTC. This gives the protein CSYSTGVNNEQFF.

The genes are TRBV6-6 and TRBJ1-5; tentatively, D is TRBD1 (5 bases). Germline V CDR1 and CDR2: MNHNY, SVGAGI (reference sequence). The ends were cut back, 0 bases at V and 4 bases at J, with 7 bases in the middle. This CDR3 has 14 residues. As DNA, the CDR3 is TGTGCCAGCAGTTACTCGCCAGGGAATCAGCCCCAGCATTTT. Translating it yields CASSYSPGNQPQHF.

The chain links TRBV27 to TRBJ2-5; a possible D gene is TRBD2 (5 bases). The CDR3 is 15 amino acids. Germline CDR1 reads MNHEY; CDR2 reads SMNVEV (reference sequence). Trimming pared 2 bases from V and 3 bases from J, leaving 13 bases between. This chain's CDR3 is CASSLIKSGKETQYF. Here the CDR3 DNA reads TGTGCCAGCAGTTTAATAAAGTCGGGGAAAGAGACCCAGTACTTC.

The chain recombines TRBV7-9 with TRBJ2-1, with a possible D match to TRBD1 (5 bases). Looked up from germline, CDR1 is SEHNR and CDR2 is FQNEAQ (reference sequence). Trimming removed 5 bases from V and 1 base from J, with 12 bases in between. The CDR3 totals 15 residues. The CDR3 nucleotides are TGTGCCAGCAGCCCCCCAGGGATATCCTACAATGAGCAGTTCTTC. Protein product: CASSPPGISYNEQFF.

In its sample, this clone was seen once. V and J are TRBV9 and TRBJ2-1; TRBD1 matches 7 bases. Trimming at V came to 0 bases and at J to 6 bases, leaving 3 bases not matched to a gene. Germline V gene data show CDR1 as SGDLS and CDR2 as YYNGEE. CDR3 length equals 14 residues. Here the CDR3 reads CASSVVGGPNEQFF. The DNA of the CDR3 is TGTGCCAGCAGCGTAGTAGGGGGCCCCAATGAGCAGTTCTTC.

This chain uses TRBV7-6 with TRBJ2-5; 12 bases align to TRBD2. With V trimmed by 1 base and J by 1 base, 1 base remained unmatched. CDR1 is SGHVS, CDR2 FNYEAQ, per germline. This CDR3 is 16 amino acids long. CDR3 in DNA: TGTGCCAGCAGCTTAGGGACTAGCGGGGCCCAAGAGACCCAGTACTTC. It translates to CASSLGTSGAQETQYF.

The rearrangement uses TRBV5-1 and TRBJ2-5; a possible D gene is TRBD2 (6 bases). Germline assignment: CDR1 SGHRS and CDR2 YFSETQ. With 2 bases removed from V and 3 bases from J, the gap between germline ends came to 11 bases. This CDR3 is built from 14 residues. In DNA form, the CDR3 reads TGCGCCAGCAGCTTAGACCCGGGGGAAGAGACCCAGTACTTC. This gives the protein CASSLDPGEETQYF.

The CDR3 nucleotides read TGTGCCAGCAGCTTAGGCGGGCAAAACATTCAGTACTTC. This gives the protein CASSLGGQNIQYF. This chain joins TRBV7-8 and TRBJ2-4, with D tentatively TRBD2 (5 bases). The CDR3 is made up of 13 amino acids. V dropped 1 base and J dropped 5 bases, with 6 bases sitting between them. The germline V gene encodes CDR1 SGHVS and CDR2 FQNEAQ.

The CDR3 reads CASRTPGGPNYGYTF. The CDR3 bases are TGTGCCAGCAGGACTCCAGGGGGACCTAACTATGGCTACACCTTC. J is TRBJ1-2 and V is TRBV5-8; 7 bases match TRBD1. V trimming: 5 bases; J trimming: 0 bases; junction bases outside the gene matches: 7. This CDR3 has 15 residues. Germline V gene lookup returns CDR1 SGHTS and CDR2 YDEGEE.

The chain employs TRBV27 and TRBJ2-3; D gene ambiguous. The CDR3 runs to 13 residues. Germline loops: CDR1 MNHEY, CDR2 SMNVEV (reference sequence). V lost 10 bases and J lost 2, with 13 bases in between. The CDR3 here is CATNSHYTDTQYF. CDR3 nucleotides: TGTGCCACCAATTCACACTACACAGATACGCAGTATTTT.

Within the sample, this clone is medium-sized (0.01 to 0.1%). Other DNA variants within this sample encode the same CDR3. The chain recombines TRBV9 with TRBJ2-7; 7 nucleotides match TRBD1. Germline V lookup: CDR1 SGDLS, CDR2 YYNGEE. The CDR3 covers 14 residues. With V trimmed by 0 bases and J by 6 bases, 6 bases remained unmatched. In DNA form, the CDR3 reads TGTGCCAGCAGCGTAGCTTACAGGGGAGCCGAGCAGTACTTC. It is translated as CASSVAYRGAEQYF.

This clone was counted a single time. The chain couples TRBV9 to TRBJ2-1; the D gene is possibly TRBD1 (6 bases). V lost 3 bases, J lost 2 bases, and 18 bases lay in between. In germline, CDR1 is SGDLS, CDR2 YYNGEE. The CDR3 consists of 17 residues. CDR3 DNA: TGTGCCAGCAGCGCAGAAGGGGGAGAGGGCCCCTACAATGAGCAGTTCTTC. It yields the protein CASSAEGGEGPYNEQFF. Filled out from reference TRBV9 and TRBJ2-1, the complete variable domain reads DSGVTQTPKHLITATGQRVTLRCSPRSGDLSVYWYQQSLDQGLQFLIQYYNGEERAKGNILERFSAQQFPDLHSELNLSSLELGDSALYFCASSAEGGEGPYNEQFFGPGTRLTVL.

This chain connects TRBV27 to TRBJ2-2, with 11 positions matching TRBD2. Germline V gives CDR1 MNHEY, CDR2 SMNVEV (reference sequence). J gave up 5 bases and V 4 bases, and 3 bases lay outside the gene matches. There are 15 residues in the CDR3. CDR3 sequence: CASSYTSGSTGELFF. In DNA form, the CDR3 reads TGTGCCAGCAGTTATACTAGCGGGAGTACCGGGGAGCTGTTTTTT.

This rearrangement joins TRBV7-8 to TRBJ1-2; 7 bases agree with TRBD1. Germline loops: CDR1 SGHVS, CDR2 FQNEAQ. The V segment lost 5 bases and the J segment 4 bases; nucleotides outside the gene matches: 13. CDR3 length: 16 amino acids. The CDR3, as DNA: TGTGCCAGCAGCAGCACCCGGACAGGTGACCTCTATGGCTACACCTTC. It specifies CASSSTRTGDLYGYTF.

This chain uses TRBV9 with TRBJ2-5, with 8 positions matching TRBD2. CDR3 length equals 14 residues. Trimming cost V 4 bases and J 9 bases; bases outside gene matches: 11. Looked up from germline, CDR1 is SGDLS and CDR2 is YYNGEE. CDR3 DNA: TGTGCCAGCAGCCCCACCGCTAGCGGGTCCCCCCAGTACTTC. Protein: CASSPTASGSPQYF.